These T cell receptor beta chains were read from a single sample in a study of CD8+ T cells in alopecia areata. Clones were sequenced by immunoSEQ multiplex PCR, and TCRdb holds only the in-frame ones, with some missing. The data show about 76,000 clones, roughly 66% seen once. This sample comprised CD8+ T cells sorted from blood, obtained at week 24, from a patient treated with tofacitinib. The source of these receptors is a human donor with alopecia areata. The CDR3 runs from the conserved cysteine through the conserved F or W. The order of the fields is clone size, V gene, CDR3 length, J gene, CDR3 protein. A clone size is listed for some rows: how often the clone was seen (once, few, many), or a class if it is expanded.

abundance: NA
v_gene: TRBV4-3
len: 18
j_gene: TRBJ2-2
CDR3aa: CASSQEIPAGAQTGELFF

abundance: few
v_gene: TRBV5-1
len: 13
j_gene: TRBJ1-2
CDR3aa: CASSQDPNYGYTF

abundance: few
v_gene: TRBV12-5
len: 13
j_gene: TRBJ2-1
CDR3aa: CASPGLDLHEQFF

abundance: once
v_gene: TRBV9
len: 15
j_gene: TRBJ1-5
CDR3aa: CASSEWDGSNQPQHF

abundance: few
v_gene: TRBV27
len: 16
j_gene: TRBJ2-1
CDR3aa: CASSWIPPSSYNEQFF

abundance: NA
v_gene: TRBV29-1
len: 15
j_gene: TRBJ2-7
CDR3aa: CSVEDQRGAPYEQYF

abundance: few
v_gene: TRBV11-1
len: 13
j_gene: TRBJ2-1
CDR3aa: CASSLAGNNEQFF

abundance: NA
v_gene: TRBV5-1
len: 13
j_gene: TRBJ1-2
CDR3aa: CASSLGGVDGYTF

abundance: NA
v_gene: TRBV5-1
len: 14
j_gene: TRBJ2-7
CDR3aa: CASSLANGNDEQYF

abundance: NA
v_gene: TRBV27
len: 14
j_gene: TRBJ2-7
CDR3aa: CASSELPGRYEQYF

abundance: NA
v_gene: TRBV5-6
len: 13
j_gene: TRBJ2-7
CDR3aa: CASSLGRTYEQYF

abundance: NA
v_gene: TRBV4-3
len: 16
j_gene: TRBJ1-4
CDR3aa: CASSQQRTGGGEKLFF

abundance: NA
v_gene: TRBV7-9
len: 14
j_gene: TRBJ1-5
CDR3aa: CASSGQAPDQPQHF

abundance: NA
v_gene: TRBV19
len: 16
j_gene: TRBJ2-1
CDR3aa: CASTQGTSGSSNEQFF

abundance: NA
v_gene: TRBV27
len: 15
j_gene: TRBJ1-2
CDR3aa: CASRPQGTPNYGYTF

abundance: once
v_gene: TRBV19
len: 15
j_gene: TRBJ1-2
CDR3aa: CASRTNRGPNYGYTF